The clone carrying this T cell receptor (beta chain) was recorded many times. Its antigen is unidentified. Newly diagnosed, the hyperthyroidism patients had under 2 months' duration and were aged 18 to 65. Pregnancy or lactation, uncontrolled infections and other autoimmune diseases were grounds for excluding patients. This entry comes from a study of Graves' ophthalmopathy and Graves' hyperthyroidism. Germline V gene lookup returns CDR1 MDHEN and CDR2 SYDVKM. Trimming removed 7 bases from V and 6 bases from J, with 10 bases in between. The CDR3 runs to 13 residues. Whole-study results and caveats: Blood shared most expanded thyroid clonotypes above 0.001 frequency.

CDR3 regions of TCR beta were amplified from RNA transcripts. First-round RT-PCR with HTBI primers preceded a second-round multiplex PCR. Via MiXCR, TCRdb re-called the multiplex PCR reads, giving one row per CDR3 protein. The sample has just over 600,000 distinct CDR3 sequences, about a fifth seen once. V is TRBV28 and J is TRBJ1-6, with a weak D call TRBD1 (5 bases). This TCR was recovered from a woman aged 18-35 years with stable Graves' hyperthyroidism. Some clones in this sample may be carry-over from other donors' samples. Sequenced material: peripheral blood. The CDR3 region is CASTGGGNSPLHF. The CDR3 DNA reads TGTGCCAGCACGGGTGGGGGTAATTCACCCCTCCACTTT.